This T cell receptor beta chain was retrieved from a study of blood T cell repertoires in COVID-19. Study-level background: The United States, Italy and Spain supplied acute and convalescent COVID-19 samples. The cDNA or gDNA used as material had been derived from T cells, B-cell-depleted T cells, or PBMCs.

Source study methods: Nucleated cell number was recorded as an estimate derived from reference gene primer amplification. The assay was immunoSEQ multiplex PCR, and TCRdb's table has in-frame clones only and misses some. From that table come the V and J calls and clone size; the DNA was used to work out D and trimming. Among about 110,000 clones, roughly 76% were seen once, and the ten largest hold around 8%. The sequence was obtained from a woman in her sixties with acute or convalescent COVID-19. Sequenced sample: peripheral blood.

The CDR3 DNA sequence: TGCAGTGCTTACAGGGGTTCACCCCTCCACTTT. This codes for CSAYRGSPLHF. The rearrangement links TRBV20-1 to TRBJ1-6; 7 bases align to TRBD1. V shed 5 bases and J 9 bases; nucleotides not matched to a gene: 1. The CDR3 loop spans 11 amino acids. Germline V CDR1 and CDR2: DFQATT, SNEGSKA (reference sequence).